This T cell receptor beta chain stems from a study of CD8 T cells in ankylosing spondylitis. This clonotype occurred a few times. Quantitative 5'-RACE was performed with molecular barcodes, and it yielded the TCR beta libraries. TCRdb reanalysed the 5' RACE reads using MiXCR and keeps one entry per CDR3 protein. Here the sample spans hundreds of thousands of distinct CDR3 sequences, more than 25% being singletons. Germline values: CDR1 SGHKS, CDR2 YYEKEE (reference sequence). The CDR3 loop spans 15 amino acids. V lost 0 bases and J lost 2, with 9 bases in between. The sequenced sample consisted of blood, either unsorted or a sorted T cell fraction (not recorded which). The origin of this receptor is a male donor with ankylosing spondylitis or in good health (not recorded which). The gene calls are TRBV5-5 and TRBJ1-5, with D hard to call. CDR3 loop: CASSLGGSGNQPQHF. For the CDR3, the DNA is TGTGCCAGCAGCTTGGGGGGTTCGGGCAATCAGCCCCAGCATTTT.